One sample yielded the 32 T cell receptor beta chains listed below, sequenced in a study of blood T cells in healthy people across ages. Using a J-beta primer mix together with a sample-barcoded 5' primer, a second PCR was run for roughly 6 to 12 cycles. TCRdb passed the 5' RACE reads through MiXCR, listing each CDR3 protein once. The profile shows over 950,000 distinct CDR3 sequences, 35% to 45% of them singletons. Sequencing was done on a sample of blood. These receptors all come from a man between 18 and 29 years old in good health.

The chain employs TRBV3-1 and TRBJ2-3; D gene ambiguous. The CDR3 is 17 residues long. Germline V CDR1 and CDR2: LGHDT, YNNKEL (reference sequence). Between the trimmed V and J ends, which lost 0 bases and 0 bases, there was a span of 13 bases. The CDR3 nucleotides read TGTGCCAGCAGCCAAGATCCGGCAGGTTGGAGCACAGATACGCAGTATTTT. This sequence encodes CASSQDPAGWSTDTQYF.

This chain links TRBV3-1 with TRBJ1-1; the D is unclear. Germline CDR1 is LGHDT and CDR2 is YNNKEL (reference sequence). Trimming shortened V by 0 bases and J by 5 bases, and 16 bases separated the two germline ends. This CDR3 contains 16 residues. The CDR3 nucleotides are TGTGCCAGCAGCCAAGATCACCTTGGTCCGGGGACTGAAGCTTTCTTT. It codes for CASSQDHLGPGTEAFF.

Concerning this clonotype: A read error may explain this, as a much larger clone is one base away. The chain carries TRBV3-1 and TRBJ1-1; TRBD1 aligns across 9 bases. The CDR3 has 12 amino acids. CDR1 is LGHDT and CDR2 is YNNKEL in the germline V gene (reference sequence). CDR3 in DNA: TGTGCCAGTCAAGACAGGGGGGCTGAAACTTTCTTT. This gives the protein CASQDRGAETFF.

This rearrangement joins TRBV2 to TRBJ2-1; 8 bases agree with TRBD2. V shed 7 bases, J shed 0 bases, and the junction held 11 bases outside the gene matches. Germline CDR1 SNHLY, CDR2 FYNNEI. The CDR3 covers 17 residues. The CDR3: CASTLGLVGSSYNEQFF. Here the CDR3 DNA reads TGTGCCAGCACCCTGGGACTAGTGGGTAGCTCCTACAATGAGCAGTTCTTC.

This chain uses TRBV20-1 with TRBJ2-1; possible D gene TRBD2, 6 bases. Germline CDR1 DFQATT, CDR2 SNEGSKA (reference sequence). The CDR3 sequence is 15 residues long. V lost 6 bases and J 2 bases, leaving 17 bases between the germline ends. The CDR3 sequence: CSASLVGGPYNEQFF. The CDR3 DNA reads as TGCAGTGCGAGCTTAGTGGGGGGACCCTACAATGAGCAGTTCTTC.

The V gene is TRBV20-1, the J gene TRBJ1-2; D gene ambiguous. This CDR3 spans 16 amino acids. Germline V gives CDR1 DFQATT, CDR2 SNEGSKA (reference sequence). Trimming pared 0 bases from V and 0 bases from J, leaving 14 bases between. The CDR3 spells CSARDRRDPTNYGYTF. In DNA, the CDR3 is TGCAGTGCTAGAGATCGGAGGGATCCAACTAACTATGGCTACACCTTC.

The rearrangement links TRBV12-3 or TRBV12-4 to TRBJ2-3; D gene unclear. V was trimmed by 1 base and J by 15 bases, leaving 23 bases between them. This CDR3 comprises 15 residues. CDR3 nucleotide sequence: TGTGCCAGCAGTTTAGTTACAGTGAGAGCAGATGCGGAATATTTT. It yields the protein CASSLVTVRADAEYF.

There are a few counts of this clonotype. The genes are TRBV28 and TRBJ1-2; 8 bases align to TRBD1. The CDR3 runs to 16 residues. V shed 5 bases and J 4 bases; nucleotides not matched to a gene: 12. Germline V CDR1 and CDR2: MDHEN, SYDVKM. The CDR3 region has the DNA TGTGCCAGCAGTCACCCTGGGACAGGCCCCCCCTATGGCTACACCTTC. Its protein product is CASSHPGTGPPYGYTF.

This clonotype was seen a handful of times. The chain uses TRBV6-1 and TRBJ1-5; unclear D gene. With 1 base removed from V and 2 bases from J, the gap between germline ends came to 9 bases. The CDR3 has 15 residues. CDR1 MNHNS and CDR2 SASEGT come from the germline V gene. The CDR3 spells CASSEVGSGNQPQHF. The CDR3 region has the DNA TGTGCCAGCAGTGAAGTCGGGAGTGGCAATCAGCCCCAGCATTTT.

This chain joins TRBV6-5 and TRBJ2-1, with 9 positions matching TRBD1. The CDR3 runs to 15 residues. V dropped 5 bases and J dropped 3; count of bases not matched to a gene: 5. The germline CDR1 and CDR2 sequences are MNHEY and SVGAGI. The CDR3 region is CASSTGTGNYNEQFF. The CDR3 DNA sequence: TGTGCCAGCAGTACCGGGACAGGGAACTACAATGAGCAGTTCTTC.

Only a few counts were recorded for this clonotype. The rearrangement joins TRBV4-3 to TRBJ2-2; 8 nucleotides agree with TRBD1. J lost 6 bases, V lost 7 bases, and 7 bases had no gene match. The CDR3 sequence is 14 residues long. Germline CDR1 and CDR2: LGHNA and YSLEER. The CDR3 loop is CASTRVQGAGELFF. The CDR3 DNA reads as TGCGCCAGCACCCGAGTACAGGGGGCCGGGGAGCTGTTTTTT.

The CDR3 DNA sequence: TGTGCCAGCAGCCCCCCTAGCGGGGCAATCATCACAGATACGCAGTATTTT. Amino acid sequence: CASSPPSGAIITDTQYF. The J gene is TRBJ2-3, the V gene TRBV9, with 9 bases identical to TRBD2. The V and J ends lost 4 bases and 2 bases, in that order; junction bases with no gene match: 11. This CDR3 region has 17 residues. CDR1 SGDLS and CDR2 YYNGEE come from the germline V gene. Together with reference TRBV9 and TRBJ2-3, the CDR3 gives the full variable domain: DSGVTQTPKHLITATGQRVTLRCSPRSGDLSVYWYQQSLDQGLQFLIQYYNGEERAKGNILERFSAQQFPDLHSELNLSSLELGDSALYFCASSPPSGAIITDTQYFGPGTRLTVL.

The gene calls are TRBV6-5 and TRBJ1-2; TRBD1 aligns across 7 bases. V trimming: 1 base; J trimming: 5 bases; junction bases outside the gene matches: 7. Germline assignment: CDR1 MNHEY and CDR2 SVGAGI. There are 15 residues in the CDR3. In nucleotides, the CDR3 is TGTGCCAGCAGTTACTTGGGCAGGGGGGATTATGGCTACACCTTC. It encodes CASSYLGRGDYGYTF.

The CDR3 nucleotides are TGTGCCAGCAGTTACGAGAAGGGGACAGGGTATGGCTACACCTTC. Amino acids: CASSYEKGTGYGYTF. The chain links TRBV6-5 to TRBJ1-2; TRBD1 matches at 9 bases. Losses at the gene ends were 2 bases for V and 5 bases for J; bases not matched to a gene: 6. Germline CDR1 is MNHEY and CDR2 is SVGAGI. The CDR3 runs to 15 residues.

The V and J genes are TRBV2 and TRBJ1-4; possibly TRBD1 for D (5 bases). CDR3 size: 14 residues. Trimming took 7 bases from V and 4 from J, leaving 13 bases between them. In germline, CDR1 is SNHLY, CDR2 FYNNEI. CDR3 protein: CASTSRGVNEKLFF. The CDR3 DNA reads TGTGCCAGCACCTCGCGGGGGGTTAATGAAAAACTGTTTTTT.

This rearrangement joins TRBV3-1 to TRBJ1-2; tentative D call: TRBD1 (6 bases). Between the trimmed V and J ends, which lost 10 bases and 5 bases, there was a span of 14 bases. The V gene's germline CDR1 is LGHDT and CDR2 YNNKEL (reference sequence). The CDR3 has 12 residues. CDR3 nucleotide sequence: TGTGCCACCGGACAGCCTCCTTATGGCTACACCTTC. Translation: CATGQPPYGYTF.

In this sample, this clonotype turned up a few times. The junction shows a germline mismatch at one end, possibly a read error. The chain recombines TRBV12-3 or TRBV12-4 with TRBJ1-5; the match to TRBD1 covers 8 bases. The CDR3 loop spans 14 amino acids. The CDR3 sequence: CASSLDRAYQPQHF. CDR3 DNA: TGCGCCAGCAGCCTGGACAGGGCCTATCAGCCCCAGCATTTT.

The chain combines TRBV20-1 with TRBJ2-7, with a possible D match to TRBD2 (5 bases). Between the trimmed V and J ends, which lost 6 bases and 2 bases, there was a span of 17 bases. CDR3 length equals 14 residues. Looked up from germline, CDR1 is DFQATT and CDR2 is SNEGSKA (reference sequence). The CDR3 DNA is TGCAGTGCCACCGCGGAGGTAGCGACCTACGAGCAGTACTTC. It yields the protein CSATAEVATYEQYF.

The genes are TRBV4-3 and TRBJ1-2; 7 bases line up with TRBD1. The V segment lost 0 bases and the J segment 2 bases; nucleotides outside the gene matches: 3. This CDR3 region has 15 residues. Germline V gene lookup returns CDR1 LGHNA and CDR2 YSLEER. Here the CDR3 DNA reads TGCGCCAGCAGCCAAGATAACAGGGGAAACTATGGCTACACCTTC. Protein product: CASSQDNRGNYGYTF.

This clonotype was seen a handful of times. This chain connects TRBV4-2 to TRBJ2-7, with D possibly matching TRBD1 (6 bases). Trimming stripped 0 bases from V and 6 bases from J, with 18 bases between. Germline-derived CDR1 and CDR2 are LGHNA and YNFKEQ. The CDR3 runs to 16 residues. Here the CDR3 reads CASSQELAGATPEQYF. In nucleotides, the CDR3 is TGTGCCAGCAGCCAAGAATTGGCAGGGGCCACTCCCGAGCAGTACTTC.

V and J are TRBV11-2 and TRBJ1-6, with D tentatively TRBD1 (6 bases). The germline V and J ends were trimmed by 0 bases and 7 bases, with 16 bases remaining between them. The CDR3 contains 17 residues. Germline lookup yields CDR1 SGHAT and CDR2 FQNNGV. In DNA, the CDR3 is TGTGCCAGCAGCTTAGATCTAGGGGGGCGGTCGAATTCACCCCTCCACTTT. Its protein is CASSLDLGGRSNSPLHF.

This clonotype came up a few times. The chain uses TRBV6-1 and TRBJ1-2; 7 nucleotides match TRBD1. CDR3 length equals 15 residues. Germline V gene sequence: CDR1 MNHNS, CDR2 SASEGT. V was clipped by 3 bases and J by 2 bases; unmatched bases: 6. The CDR3 region is CASSEAGQLNYGYTF. The CDR3 coding sequence is TGTGCCAGCAGTGAGGCGGGACAGCTAAACTATGGCTACACCTTC.

V is TRBV5-6 and J is TRBJ1-2; the D gene is possibly TRBD1 (5 bases). V was shortened by 5 bases and J by 13 bases, with 21 bases between the two germline ends. There are 13 residues in the CDR3. Germline V gives CDR1 SGHDT, CDR2 YYEEEE. The DNA of the CDR3 is TGTGCCAGCAGAGCCTCCGGGACTTCGAGCCGCACCTTC. Translated: CASRASGTSSRTF.

As regards this clonotype: This may be a read error: a much more frequent sequence differs by one nucleotide. The chain carries TRBV20-1 and TRBJ2-1; maybe TRBD2 (7 bases). Germline CDR1 DFQATT, CDR2 SNEGSKA (reference sequence). The CDR3 is made up of 15 amino acids. The CDR3 DNA sequence: TGCAGTGCTAGAGGGGGGGGCTCGTCCTACAAGGAGCAGTTCTTC. The encoded protein is CSARGGGSSYKEQFF.

This clonotype was seen a few times. The chain carries TRBV20-1 and TRBJ1-2; 8 bases are a match to TRBD1. The V segment lost 5 bases and the J segment 7 bases; nucleotides outside the gene matches: 6. This CDR3 is built from 12 residues. Germline V CDR1 and CDR2: DFQATT, SNEGSKA (reference sequence). The DNA for the CDR3 is TGCAGTGCTGCCAGACAGGGGACTGGCTACACCTTC. Translation: CSAARQGTGYTF.

CDR3 protein: CATSRDELGPGSYEQYF. In DNA form, the CDR3 reads TGTGCCACCAGCAGAGATGAACTTGGGCCCGGCTCCTACGAGCAGTACTTC. The gene calls are TRBV15 and TRBJ2-7; no firm D call. Trimming took off 0 bases at V and 0 bases at J, with 15 bases between the two ends. The CDR3 sequence is 17 residues long. Germline V gene data show CDR1 as LNHNV and CDR2 as YYDKDF (reference sequence).

A few counts support this clonotype. This rearrangement joins TRBV7-9 to TRBJ1-1; D is unclear. Between the trimmed V and J ends, which lost 7 bases and 7 bases, there was a span of 10 bases. The CDR3 covers 11 residues. Germline CDR1 SEHNR, CDR2 FQNEAQ (reference sequence). The CDR3 bases are TGTGCCAGCACGGTGGAAAATGAAGCTTTCTTT. Amino acids: CASTVENEAFF.

The CDR3 bases are TGTGCCAGCGAGCGGGGGGGCACAGATACGCAGTATTTT. Amino acids: CASERGGTDTQYF. The genes are TRBV6-2 or TRBV6-3 and TRBJ2-3; 9 bases line up with TRBD2. The CDR3 totals 13 residues. V lost 8 bases and J lost 1; bases outside the gene matches: 1. The V gene's germline CDR1 is MNHEY and CDR2 SVGEGT.

Here the CDR3 DNA reads TGTGCCAGCAGCGACCCTGGAACCCAGCATTTT. Amino acid sequence: CASSDPGTQHF. The chain carries TRBV6-1 and TRBJ1-5; D unclear. Trimming pared 6 bases from V and 11 bases from J, leaving 11 bases between. The V gene's germline CDR1 is MNHNS and CDR2 SASEGT. This CDR3 spans 11 amino acids.

This clonotype occurred a few times. This chain uses TRBV12-3 or TRBV12-4 with TRBJ2-7, with 9 bases fitting TRBD1. V shed 6 bases and J 4 bases; nucleotides not matched to a gene: 7. CDR3 length equals 14 residues. The CDR3 nucleotides are TGTGCCAGCAGCCAAGCGGGACAGGGTTACGAGCAGTACTTC. Translated, it gives CASSQAGQGYEQYF.

This clonotype was recorded many times. The chain couples TRBV7-2 to TRBJ1-6, with a tentative D call TRBD1 (5 bases). The CDR3 length is 14 residues. V lost 5 bases, J lost 7 bases, and 12 bases lay in between. Germline V gives CDR1 SGHTA, CDR2 FQGNSA. CDR3 DNA sequence: TGTGCCAGCAGCCCAACAGGCGGAAATTCACCCCTCCACTTT. Its translation: CASSPTGGNSPLHF. The entire variable domain, with the rest obtained from reference TRBV7-2 and TRBJ1-6, is as follows: GAGVSQSPSNKVTEKGKDVELRCDPISGHTALYWYRQSLGQGLEFLIYFQGNSAPDKSGLPSDRFSAERTGGSVSTLTIQRTQQEDSAVYLCASSPTGGNSPLHFGNGTRLTVT.

As concerns this clonotype: A junction boundary mismatches the germline segment, possibly from a read error. The chain joins TRBV20-1 to TRBJ2-7; 7 bases match TRBD2. There are 15 residues in the CDR3. Germline values: CDR1 DFQATT, CDR2 SNEGSKA (reference sequence). The chain's CDR3 is CSARPLRAGFYEQYF. CDR3 nucleotides: TGCAGTGCTAGACCTCTACGAGCGGGGTTCTACGAACAGTACTTC.